This entry describes one T cell receptor (beta chain). Its antigen is currently unknown. 5'RACE, which relied on constant-segment primers, yielded TCR alpha and TCR beta cDNA libraries carrying sample barcodes and UMIs. TCRdb re-called the 5' RACE reads through MiXCR, storing one row per CDR3 protein. The table records 200,000 to 250,000 distinct CDR3 sequences, more than 9% of them present only once. This record comes from a study of T-cell memory formation after mild COVID-19. Whole-study findings and limits: Day 15 to 85 contracting clones showed balanced CD4/CD8; day 15 to 37 expanders favored CD4+. Pre-infection memory showed some responding clones, and this suggested that cross-reactive memory joined. Those CD4+ clones that contracted were mainly in CM and EM (CD8+ ones in EMRA).

In germline, CDR1 is SEHNR, CDR2 FQNEAQ (reference sequence). Trimming left V 1 base short and J 3 bases short, with 10 bases between. CDR3 length equals 14 residues. This receptor was taken from a man between 18 and 29 years old who had mild COVID-19 (a few samples of this study predate the infection). Cell type and time point are not known. Material for sequencing was PBMCs or a T cell subset sorted from them (not recorded which). V and J are TRBV7-9 and TRBJ2-7; D is undetermined. CDR3 amino acids: CASSLGTVSYEQYV. CDR3 sequence (DNA): TGTGCCAGCAGCTTAGGGACGGTAAGCTACGAGCAGTACGTC.